The clone carrying this T cell receptor beta chain has a count of ten or more. Its specificity is not known. These data originate in a study of breast tumors, draining lymph nodes, adjacent tissues. Deletions cut 5 bases from V and 4 bases from J, with 15 bases between. The CDR3 is 15 amino acids. CDR1 and CDR2 from the germline V gene are SEHNR and FQNEAQ (reference sequence). TCRdb called the multiplex PCR reads again in MiXCR, with one record for every CDR3 protein. The table lists approximately 280,000 distinct CDR3 sequences, more than 30% of them singletons. Whole-study findings and limits: Tumor and nontumor repertoires were significantly more similar in luminal-like than in basal-like breast cancer. The data were judged consistent with most tumor T cells coming from lymph node and expanding in tumor.

Axillary draining lymph nodes of breast cancer patients supplied the node samples. The sequenced sample was axillary lymph node tissue. The TCR comes from a female donor with breast cancer. Some clones in this sample may be carry-over from other donors' samples. The chain employs TRBV7-9 and TRBJ2-1; D call uncertain. The CDR3 sequence is CASSLIPGVYNEQFF. CDR3 sequence (DNA): TGTGCCAGCAGCCTAATCCCGGGTGTTTACAATGAGCAGTTCTTC.